Following are 17 T cell receptor beta chains from one sample sequenced in a study of radiotherapy plus CTLA-4 blockade in lung cancer. Clones were sequenced by immunoSEQ multiplex PCR, and TCRdb holds only the in-frame ones, with some missing. This sample has 58,000 or so clones; around 79% occur once, and the top ten carry roughly 15%. The material was peripheral blood, obtained from a patient treated with radiotherapy plus ipilimumab. Source of these receptors: a human donor with non-small cell lung cancer who had a complete response to radiotherapy plus ipilimumab.

The rearrangement joins TRBV18 to TRBJ2-5; TRBD1 is a possible D gene (7 bases). CDR3 length equals 15 residues. With 2 bases removed from V and 3 bases from J, the gap between germline ends came to 13 bases. CDR1 is KGHSH and CDR2 is LQKENI in the germline V gene. The CDR3 sequence: CASSPGPGGKETQYF. The CDR3 nucleotides read TGTGCCAGCTCACCAGGCCCAGGGGGGAAAGAGACCCAGTACTTC.

V usage is TRBV7-9 and J usage is TRBJ2-7; D might be TRBD2 (6 bases). CDR1 is SEHNR, CDR2 FQNEAQ, per germline (reference sequence). The V gene lost 5 bases and the J gene lost 4 bases, with 9 bases spanning the gap. This CDR3 is 12 amino acids long. CDR3 amino acids: CASSRGGYEQYF. CDR3 DNA: TGTGCCAGCAGCAGGGGAGGATACGAGCAGTACTTC.

The chain joins TRBV18 to TRBJ1-4; weak D call: TRBD1 (5 bases). The CDR3 totals 15 residues. The V gene lost 3 bases and the J gene lost 10 bases, with 18 bases spanning the gap. The germline gives CDR1 KGHSH, CDR2 LQKENI. CDR3 DNA sequence: TGTGCCAGCTCACCCGGATTCTCCGGGAGGGGAAAACTGTTTTTT. Translating it yields CASSPGFSGRGKLFF. Drawing the rest from reference TRBV18 and TRBJ1-4, the complete variable domain is NAGVMQNPRHLVRRRGQEARLRCSPMKGHSHVYWYRQLPEEGLKFMVYLQKENIIDESGMPKERFSAEFPKEGPSILRIQQVVRGDSAAYFCASSPGFSGRGKLFFGSGTQLSVL.

This clone came up once. The rearrangement joins TRBV6-9 to TRBJ1-3; 7 nucleotides align to TRBD1. Germline trimming cut 7 bases from V and 8 bases from J; bases unmatched to any gene: 17. CDR1 MNHGY and CDR2 SVAAGI come from the germline V gene. The CDR3 sequence is 16 residues long. CDR3 nucleotides: TGTGCCAGCACCACACCCCGACAGGGTAGTCCGGACACCATATATTTT. Translating gives CASTTPRQGSPDTIYF.

The chain is built from TRBV6-6 and TRBJ1-4, with D uncertain. Looked up from germline, CDR1 is MNHNY and CDR2 is SVGAGI (reference sequence). V was shortened by 5 bases and J by 8 bases, with 12 bases between the two germline ends. The CDR3 extends over 13 amino acids. The CDR3: CASSRQEGEKLFF. The CDR3 bases are TGTGCCAGCAGTCGGCAGGAGGGAGAAAAACTGTTTTTT.

This clone was seen repeatedly, ten times or more. The CDR3 here is CASSRSDSLPQHF. CDR3 DNA sequence: TGTGCCAGCTCACGATCGGACAGCCTGCCCCAGCATTTT. The chain employs TRBV18 and TRBJ1-5, with a possible D match to TRBD1 (6 bases). Germline V lookup: CDR1 KGHSH, CDR2 LQKENI. The CDR3 consists of 13 residues. V was cut by 4 bases and J by 9 bases, with 13 bases left in between. Using reference TRBV18 and TRBJ1-5 for the parts outside the CDR3, the full variable domain is NAGVMQNPRHLVRRRGQEARLRCSPMKGHSHVYWYRQLPEEGLKFMVYLQKENIIDESGMPKERFSAEFPKEGPSILRIQQVVRGDSAAYFCASSRSDSLPQHFGDGTRLSIL.

V is TRBV19 and J is TRBJ1-2; D is perhaps TRBD1 (6 bases). V was clipped by 6 bases and J by 3 bases, with 11 bases between them. Per the germline V gene, CDR1 is LNHDA and CDR2 is SQIVND (reference sequence). CDR3 size: 13 residues. CDR3 DNA sequence: TGTGCCAGTAGGGGACATGAGGACTATGGCTACACCTTC. It encodes CASRGHEDYGYTF.

The rearrangement uses TRBV27 and TRBJ1-1; 11 nucleotides line up with TRBD1. The CDR3 is 15 amino acids. V was pared by 7 bases and J by 4 bases, with 8 bases of the junction left unmatched. Per germline, CDR1 MNHEY and CDR2 SMNVEV (reference sequence). The CDR3 sequence: CASIAAGTGGTEAFF. CDR3 in DNA: TGTGCCAGCATTGCGGCCGGGACAGGGGGCACTGAAGCTTTCTTT.

The chain employs TRBV7-2 and TRBJ2-7; D possibly corresponds to TRBD2 (5 bases). V shed 2 bases and J shed 5 bases, with 19 bases lying between them. The CDR3 extends over 16 amino acids. Germline V gives CDR1 SGHTA, CDR2 FQGNSA. The DNA for the CDR3 is TGTGCCAGCAGCTTAAGAGGCGGCGGCACGGGGAACGAGCAGTACTTC. Translating it yields CASSLRGGGTGNEQYF.

The rearrangement uses TRBV27 and TRBJ1-2; D may be TRBD1 (6 bases). The CDR3 length is 15 residues. CDR1 is MNHEY, CDR2 SMNVEV, per germline (reference sequence). Trimming cost V 3 bases and J 4 bases, with 15 bases left between them. CDR3 residues: CASSFRGGAIYGYTF. The CDR3 nucleotides are TGTGCCAGCAGTTTTAGGGGGGGCGCAATCTATGGCTACACCTTC.

This clone is a singleton in its sample. The chain is built from TRBV9 and TRBJ1-1, with D maybe TRBD1 (5 bases). V lost 4 bases, J lost 7 bases, and 20 bases lay in between. Looked up from germline, CDR1 is SGDLS and CDR2 is YYNGEE. This CDR3 is built from 15 residues. As DNA, the CDR3 is TGTGCCAGCAGCCCCGGGAGGGGAAAAATCTTTGAAGCTTTCTTT. This translates into CASSPGRGKIFEAFF.

In its sample, this clone was seen once. The chain combines TRBV7-9 with TRBJ2-3; 9 bases line up with TRBD2. J was trimmed by 2 bases and V by 7 bases; bases with no gene match: 13. Germline CDR1 is SEHNR and CDR2 is FQNEAQ (reference sequence). CDR3 size: 17 residues. The DNA of the CDR3 is TGTGCCAGCACCCCTGCGGGGGGGACAGCCCTCACAGATACGCAGTATTTT. Its translation is CASTPAGGTALTDTQYF.

This clone has more than one count but fewer than ten. The V and J genes are TRBV5-6 and TRBJ2-3; 8 nucleotides align to TRBD2. The CDR3 consists of 16 residues. J gave up 2 bases and V 4 bases, and 9 bases lay outside the gene matches. From germline, CDR1 is SGHDT and CDR2 YYEEEE. CDR3 loop: CASSPSGSGATDTQYF. CDR3 DNA: TGTGCCAGCAGCCCGTCGGGTAGCGGGGCCACAGATACGCAGTATTTT. The full variable domain, rest sourced from reference TRBV5-6 and TRBJ2-3, is DAGVTQSPTHLIKTRGQQVTLRCSPKSGHDTVSWYQQALGQGPQFIFQYYEEEERQRGNFPDRFSGHQFPNYSSELNVNALLLGDSALYLCASSPSGSGATDTQYFGPGTRLTVL.

This sequence joins TRBV18 and TRBJ1-5; perhaps TRBD1 as D (6 bases). Trimming pared 3 bases from V and 2 bases from J, leaving 11 bases between. The CDR3 totals 15 residues. Germline loops: CDR1 KGHSH, CDR2 LQKENI. DNA for the CDR3: TGTGCCAGCTCACCGGGTTCAGGGGGCAATCAGCCCCAGCATTTT. Amino acid sequence: CASSPGSGGNQPQHF.

A word on this clone: The junction shows a germline mismatch at one end, possibly a read error. J is TRBJ2-1 and V is TRBV7-2, with TRBD2 matching 11 bases. The length of the CDR3 is 13 residues. The germline CDR1 and CDR2 sequences are SGHTA and FQGNSA. CDR3 protein: CASSLAGGNEQFF. In DNA form, the CDR3 reads TGTGCCAGCAGCCTAGCGGGAGGCAATGAGCAGTTCTTC.

This clone has just a few counts. The J gene is TRBJ2-7, the V gene TRBV28; 9 nucleotides match TRBD1. This CDR3 has 13 amino acids. The V gene's germline CDR1 is MDHEN and CDR2 SYDVKM. V lost 6 bases to trimming and J lost 6 bases; unmatched junction nucleotides: 6. CDR3 loop: CASSNRGQIEQYV. In nucleotides, the CDR3 is TGTGCCAGCAGCAACAGGGGGCAAATCGAGCAGTACGTC.

The chain combines TRBV4-1 with TRBJ1-5; 7 bases map to TRBD1. CDR3 size: 15 residues. The V and J ends lost 3 bases and 4 bases, in that order; junction bases with no gene match: 6. Germline values: CDR1 MGHRA, CDR2 YSYEKL. This CDR3 reads CASSHHQTGNQPQHF. The CDR3 nucleotides are TGCGCCAGCAGCCACCATCAGACAGGGAATCAGCCCCAGCATTTT.